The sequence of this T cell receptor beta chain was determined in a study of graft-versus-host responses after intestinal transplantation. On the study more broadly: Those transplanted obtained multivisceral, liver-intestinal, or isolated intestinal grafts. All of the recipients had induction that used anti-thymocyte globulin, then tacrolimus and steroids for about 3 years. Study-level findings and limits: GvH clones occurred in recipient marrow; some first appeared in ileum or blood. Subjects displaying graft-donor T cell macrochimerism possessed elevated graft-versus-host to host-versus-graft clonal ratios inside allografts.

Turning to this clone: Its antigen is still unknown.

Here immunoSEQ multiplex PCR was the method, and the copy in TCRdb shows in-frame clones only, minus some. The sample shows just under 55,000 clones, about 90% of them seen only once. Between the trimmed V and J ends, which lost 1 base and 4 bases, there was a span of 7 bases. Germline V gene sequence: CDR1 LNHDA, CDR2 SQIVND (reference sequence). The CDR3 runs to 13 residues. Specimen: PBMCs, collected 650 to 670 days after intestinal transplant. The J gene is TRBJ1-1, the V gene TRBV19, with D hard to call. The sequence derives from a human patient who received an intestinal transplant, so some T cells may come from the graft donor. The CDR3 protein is CASSIGLITEAFF. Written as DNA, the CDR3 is TGTGCCAGTAGTATAGGTCTCATCACTGAAGCTTTCTTT.